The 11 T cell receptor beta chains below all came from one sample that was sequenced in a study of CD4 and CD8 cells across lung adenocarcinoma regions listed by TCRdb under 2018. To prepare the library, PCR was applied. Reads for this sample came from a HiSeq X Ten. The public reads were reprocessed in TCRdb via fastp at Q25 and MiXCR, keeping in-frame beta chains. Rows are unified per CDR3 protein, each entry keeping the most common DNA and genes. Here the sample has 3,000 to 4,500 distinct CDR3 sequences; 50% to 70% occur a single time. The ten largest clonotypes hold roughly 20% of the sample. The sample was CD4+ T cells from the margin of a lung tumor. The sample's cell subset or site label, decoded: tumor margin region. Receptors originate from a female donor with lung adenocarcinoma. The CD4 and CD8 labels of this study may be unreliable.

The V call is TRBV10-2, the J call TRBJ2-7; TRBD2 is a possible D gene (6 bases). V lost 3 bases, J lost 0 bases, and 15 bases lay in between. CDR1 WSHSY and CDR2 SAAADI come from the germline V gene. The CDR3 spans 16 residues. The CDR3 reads CASSDPAGSNSYEQYF. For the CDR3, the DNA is TGCGCCAGCAGTGACCCGGCGGGGTCTAACTCCTACGAGCAGTACTTC.

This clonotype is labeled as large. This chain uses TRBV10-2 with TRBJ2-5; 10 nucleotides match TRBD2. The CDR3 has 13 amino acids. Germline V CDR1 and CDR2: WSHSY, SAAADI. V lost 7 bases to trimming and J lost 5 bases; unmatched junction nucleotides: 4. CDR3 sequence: CASKASGSETQYF. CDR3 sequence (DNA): TGCGCCAGCAAGGCTAGCGGGAGTGAGACCCAGTACTTC.

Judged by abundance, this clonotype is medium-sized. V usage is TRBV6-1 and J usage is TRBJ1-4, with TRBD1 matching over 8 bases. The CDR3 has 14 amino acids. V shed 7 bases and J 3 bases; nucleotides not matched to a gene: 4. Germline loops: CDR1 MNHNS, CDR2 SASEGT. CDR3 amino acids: CASTPGGSNEKLFF. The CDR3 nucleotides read TGTGCCAGCACCCCAGGGGGCTCTAATGAAAAACTGTTTTTT.

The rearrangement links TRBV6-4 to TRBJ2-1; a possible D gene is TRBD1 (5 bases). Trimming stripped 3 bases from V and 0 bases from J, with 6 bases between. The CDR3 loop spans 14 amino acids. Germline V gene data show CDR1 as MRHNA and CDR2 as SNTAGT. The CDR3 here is CASSEDNSYNEQFF. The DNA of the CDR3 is TGTGCCAGCAGTGAGGACAACTCCTACAATGAGCAGTTCTTC.

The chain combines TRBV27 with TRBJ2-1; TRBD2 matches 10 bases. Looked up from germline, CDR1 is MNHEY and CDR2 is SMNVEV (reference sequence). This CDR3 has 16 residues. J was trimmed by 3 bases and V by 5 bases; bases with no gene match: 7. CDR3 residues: CASSPKLAGSYNEQFF. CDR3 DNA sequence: TGTGCCAGCAGTCCCAAACTAGCGGGAAGCTACAATGAGCAGTTCTTC.

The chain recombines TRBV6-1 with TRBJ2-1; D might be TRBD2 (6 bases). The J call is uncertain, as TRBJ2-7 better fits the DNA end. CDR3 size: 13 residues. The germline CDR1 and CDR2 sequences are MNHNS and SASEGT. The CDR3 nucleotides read TGTGCCAGCATTGGACCGGGAGCCTACGAGCAGTACTTC. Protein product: CASIGPGAYEQYF.

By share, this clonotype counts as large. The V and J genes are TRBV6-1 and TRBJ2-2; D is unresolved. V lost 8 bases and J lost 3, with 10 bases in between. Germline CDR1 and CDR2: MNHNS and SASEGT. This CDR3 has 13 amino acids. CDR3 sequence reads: CASPNSYTGELFF. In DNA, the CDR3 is TGTGCCAGCCCCAATAGCTACACCGGGGAGCTGTTTTTT.

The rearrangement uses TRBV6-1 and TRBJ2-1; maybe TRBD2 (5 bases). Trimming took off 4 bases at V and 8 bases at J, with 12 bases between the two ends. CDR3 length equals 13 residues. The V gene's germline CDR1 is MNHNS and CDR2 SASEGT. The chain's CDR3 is CASSGASPYEQFF. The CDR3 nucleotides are TGTGCCAGCAGTGGGGCTAGCCCGTATGAGCAGTTCTTC.

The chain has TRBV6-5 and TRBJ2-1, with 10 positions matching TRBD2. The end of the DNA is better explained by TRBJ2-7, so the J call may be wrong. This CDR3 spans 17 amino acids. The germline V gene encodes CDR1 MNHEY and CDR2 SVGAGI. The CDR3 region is CASSYSNLLAGAYEQYF. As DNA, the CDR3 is TGTGCCAGCAGTTACTCGAATCTTCTAGCGGGAGCCTACGAGCAGTACTTC.

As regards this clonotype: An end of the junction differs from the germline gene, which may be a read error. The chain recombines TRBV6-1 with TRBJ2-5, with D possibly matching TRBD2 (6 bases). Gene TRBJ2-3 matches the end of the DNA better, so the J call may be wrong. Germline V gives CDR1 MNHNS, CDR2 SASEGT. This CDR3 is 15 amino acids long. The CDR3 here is CARGGGVGDKDTQYF. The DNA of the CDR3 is TGTGCCAGGGGTGGAGGGGTCGGAGACAAAGATACCCAGTATTTT.

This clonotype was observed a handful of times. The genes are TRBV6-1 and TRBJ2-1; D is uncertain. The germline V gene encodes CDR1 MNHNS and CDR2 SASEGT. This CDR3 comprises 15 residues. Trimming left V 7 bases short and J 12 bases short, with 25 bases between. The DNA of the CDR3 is TGTGCCAGCATAAAGTTCCTCGACTCCGTCTTTGGGCAGTTCTTC. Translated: CASIKFLDSVFGQFF.